The 9 T cell receptor beta chains listed next were all sequenced from one sample in a study of cytomegalovirus exposure and HLA in healthy donors. This PCR relied on a set of 60 Vbeta primers and 13 Jbeta primers. Only in-frame clones appear in the TCRdb table, and some are missing; sequencing was by immunoSEQ multiplex PCR. The table lists under 200,000 clones, 68% of them singletons. The sequencing sample was made of PBMCs. The receptors here all came from a man over 45 in good health and CMV-seronegative.

The CDR3 DNA follows: TGTGCCATCAGTGAGAGGGGGACAGAGGATACGCAGTATTTT. As protein: CAISERGTEDTQYF. The chain has TRBV10-3 and TRBJ2-3, with TRBD1 identical over 7 bases. Germline lookup yields CDR1 ENHRY and CDR2 SYGVKD. Trimming took 2 bases from V and 6 from J; bases not matched to a gene: 5. The CDR3 length is 14 residues.

V is TRBV11-2 and J is TRBJ2-7, with TRBD2 matching over 7 bases. V shed 0 bases, J shed 3 bases, and the junction held 5 bases outside the gene matches. From germline, CDR1 is SGHAT and CDR2 FQNNGV. The CDR3 spans 15 residues. CDR3: CASSLESSGVYEQYF. CDR3 bases: TGTGCCAGCAGCTTAGAATCCAGCGGGGTCTACGAGCAGTACTTC.

The J gene is TRBJ1-2, the V gene TRBV10-1, with 7 positions matching TRBD1. Germline lookup yields CDR1 WNHNN and CDR2 SYGVQD (reference sequence). The V gene end was trimmed by 5 bases and the J gene end by 4 bases; junction bases not matched to a gene: 7. This CDR3 is 14 amino acids long. The CDR3 spells CASSPNSGGYGYTF. DNA for the CDR3: TGCGCCAGCAGTCCCAACTCAGGGGGCTATGGCTACACCTTC.

V gene TRBV10-2 combines with J gene TRBJ2-7, with D possibly TRBD1 on 5 matching bases. Trimming left V 7 bases short and J 3 bases short, with 16 bases between. CDR3 size: 14 residues. Germline-derived CDR1 and CDR2 are WSHSY and SAAADI. The CDR3 DNA sequence: TGCGCCAGCACCCCTCCGCAGGGCGGCTACGAGCAGTACTTC. Protein sequence: CASTPPQGGYEQYF.

CDR3 nucleotides: TGCGCCAGCAGCTTGCAGAGGGAAGAGACCCAGTACTTC. Its protein product is CASSLQREETQYF. V is TRBV5-1 and J is TRBJ2-5, with D perhaps matching TRBD2 (5 bases). Between the trimmed V and J ends, which lost 1 base and 3 bases, there was a span of 7 bases. The CDR3 has 13 amino acids. Germline V lookup: CDR1 SGHRS, CDR2 YFSETQ. The full variable domain, in which reference TRBV5-1 and TRBJ2-5 provide the parts outside the CDR3, is KAGVTQTPRYLIKTRGQQVTLSCSPISGHRSVSWYQQTPGQGLQFLFEYFSETQRNKGNFPGRFSGRQFSNSRSEMNVSTLELGDSALYLCASSLQREETQYFGPGTRLLVL.

Note on this clone: Other DNA sequences in the same sample also yield this CDR3. The J gene is TRBJ2-7, the V gene TRBV5-6; 7 nucleotides agree with TRBD1. V shed 4 bases and J 3 bases; nucleotides not matched to a gene: 1. The V gene's germline CDR1 is SGHDT and CDR2 YYEEEE. This CDR3 region has 12 residues. This CDR3 reads CASSRDSYEQYF. The CDR3 DNA sequence: TGTGCCAGCAGCAGGGACAGCTACGAGCAGTACTTC.

This rearrangement joins TRBV2 to TRBJ1-1; 8 positions match TRBD1. The V segment lost 0 bases and the J segment 7 bases; nucleotides outside the gene matches: 16. Germline lookup yields CDR1 SNHLY and CDR2 FYNNEI. This CDR3 comprises 18 residues. DNA of the CDR3: TGTGCCAGCAGTGAAGCTCTAGGGACAGGAGGGGGAACAGGTGAAGCTTTCTTT. Translation gives CASSEALGTGGGTGEAFF.

The chain recombines TRBV7-2 with TRBJ2-1; a possible D gene is TRBD1 (6 bases). The CDR3 length is 15 residues. Trimming shortened V by 4 bases and J by 8 bases, and 18 bases separated the two germline ends. The germline CDR1 and CDR2 sequences are SGHTA and FQGNSA. CDR3 residues: CASSSGTSYDDEQFF. In DNA, the CDR3 is TGTGCCAGCAGCTCCGGGACATCATATGACGATGAGCAGTTCTTC.

This chain links TRBV18 with TRBJ1-1, with no clear D. Germline-derived CDR1 and CDR2 are KGHSH and LQKENI. V lost 2 bases and J lost 6, with 7 bases in between. The CDR3 loop spans 12 amino acids. Here the CDR3 DNA reads TGTGCCAGCTCACCAGGCCACCCTGAAGCTTTCTTT. This translates into CASSPGHPEAFF.